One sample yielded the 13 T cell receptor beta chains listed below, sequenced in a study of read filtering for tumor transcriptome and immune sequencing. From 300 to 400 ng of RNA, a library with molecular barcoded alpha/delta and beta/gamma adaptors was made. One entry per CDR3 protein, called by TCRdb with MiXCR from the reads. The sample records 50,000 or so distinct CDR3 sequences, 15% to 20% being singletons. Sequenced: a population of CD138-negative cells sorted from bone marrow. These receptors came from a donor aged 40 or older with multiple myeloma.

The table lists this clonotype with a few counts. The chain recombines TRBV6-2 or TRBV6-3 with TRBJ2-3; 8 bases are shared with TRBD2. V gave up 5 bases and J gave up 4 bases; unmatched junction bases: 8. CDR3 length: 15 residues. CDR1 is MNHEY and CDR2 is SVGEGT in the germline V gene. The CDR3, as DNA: TGTGCCAGCAGTAACCGGGAGGGTGTTGCAGATACGCAGTATTTT. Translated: CASSNREGVADTQYF.

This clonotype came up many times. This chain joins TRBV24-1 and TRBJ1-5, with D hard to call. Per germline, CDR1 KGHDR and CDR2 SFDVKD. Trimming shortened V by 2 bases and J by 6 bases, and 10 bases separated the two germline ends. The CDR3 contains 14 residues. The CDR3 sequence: CATSDSAGSQPQHF. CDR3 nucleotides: TGTGCCACCAGTGATTCGGCGGGTTCTCAGCCCCAGCATTTT.

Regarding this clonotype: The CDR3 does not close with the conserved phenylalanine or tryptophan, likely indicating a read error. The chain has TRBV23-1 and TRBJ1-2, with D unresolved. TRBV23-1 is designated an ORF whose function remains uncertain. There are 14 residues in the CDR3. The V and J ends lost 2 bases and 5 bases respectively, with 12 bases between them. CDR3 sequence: CASSQTVRWYGYTL. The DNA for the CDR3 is TGCGCCAGCAGTCAAACAGTGAGGTGGTATGGCTACACCCTC.

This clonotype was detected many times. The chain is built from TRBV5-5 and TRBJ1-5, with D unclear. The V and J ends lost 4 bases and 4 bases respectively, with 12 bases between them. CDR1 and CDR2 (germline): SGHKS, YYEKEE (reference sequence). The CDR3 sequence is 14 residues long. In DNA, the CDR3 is TGTGCCAGCAGCCCTAGAGGCGGGAATCAGCCCCAGCATTTT. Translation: CASSPRGGNQPQHF.

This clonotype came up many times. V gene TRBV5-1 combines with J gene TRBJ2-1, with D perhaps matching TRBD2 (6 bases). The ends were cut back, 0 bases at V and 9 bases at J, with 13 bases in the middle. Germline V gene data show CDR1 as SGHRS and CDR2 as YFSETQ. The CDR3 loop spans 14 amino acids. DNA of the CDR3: TGCGCCAGCAGCTTGGAACTAGCCCTGGGTGAGCAGTTCTTC. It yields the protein CASSLELALGEQFF.

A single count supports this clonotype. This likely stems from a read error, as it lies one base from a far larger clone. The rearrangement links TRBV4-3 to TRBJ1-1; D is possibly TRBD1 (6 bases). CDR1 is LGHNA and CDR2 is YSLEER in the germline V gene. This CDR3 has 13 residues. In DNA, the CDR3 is TGCGCCAACAGCTACAGGGTAGGAGCTGAAGCTTTCTTT. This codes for CANSYRVGAEAFF.

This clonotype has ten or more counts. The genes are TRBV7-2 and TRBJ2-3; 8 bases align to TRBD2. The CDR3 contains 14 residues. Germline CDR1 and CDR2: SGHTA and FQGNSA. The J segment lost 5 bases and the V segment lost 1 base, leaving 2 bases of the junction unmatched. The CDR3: CASSLGLAGDTQYF. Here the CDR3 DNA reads TGTGCCAGCAGCTTAGGGCTAGCGGGAGATACGCAGTATTTT.

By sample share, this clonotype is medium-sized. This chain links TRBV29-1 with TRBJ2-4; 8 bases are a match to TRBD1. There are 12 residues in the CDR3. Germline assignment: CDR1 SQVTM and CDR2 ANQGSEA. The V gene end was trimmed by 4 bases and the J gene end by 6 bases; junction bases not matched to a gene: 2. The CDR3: CSVGGQGNIQYF. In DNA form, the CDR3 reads TGCAGCGTTGGCGGACAGGGAAACATTCAGTACTTC. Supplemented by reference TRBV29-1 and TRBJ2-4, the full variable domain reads SAVISQKPSRDICQRGTSLTIQCQVDSQVTMMFWYRQQPGQSLTLIATANQGSEATYESGFVIDKFPISRPNLTFSTLTVSNMSPEDSSIYLCSVGGQGNIQYFGAGTRLSVL.

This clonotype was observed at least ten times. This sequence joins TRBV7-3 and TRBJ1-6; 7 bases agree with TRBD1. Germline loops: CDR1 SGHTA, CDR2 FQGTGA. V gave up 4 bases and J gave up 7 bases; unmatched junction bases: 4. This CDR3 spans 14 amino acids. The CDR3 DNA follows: TGTGCCAGCAGCTCCGGACAGGCGAATTCACCCCTCCACTTT. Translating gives CASSSGQANSPLHF.

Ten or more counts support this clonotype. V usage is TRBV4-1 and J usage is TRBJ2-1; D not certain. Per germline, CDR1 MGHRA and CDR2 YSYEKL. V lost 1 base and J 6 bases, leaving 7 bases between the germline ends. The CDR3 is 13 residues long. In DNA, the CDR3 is TGCGCCAGCAGCCAAGTCGACGTCAATGAGCAGTTCTTC. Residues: CASSQVDVNEQFF.

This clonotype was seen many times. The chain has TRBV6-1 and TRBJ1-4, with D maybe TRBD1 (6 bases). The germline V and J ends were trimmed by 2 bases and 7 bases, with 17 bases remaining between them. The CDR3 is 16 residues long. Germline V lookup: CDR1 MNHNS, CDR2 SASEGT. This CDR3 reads CASSERVRGLGEKLFF. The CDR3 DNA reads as TGTGCCAGCAGTGAAAGAGTGAGGGGGTTGGGTGAAAAACTGTTTTTT.

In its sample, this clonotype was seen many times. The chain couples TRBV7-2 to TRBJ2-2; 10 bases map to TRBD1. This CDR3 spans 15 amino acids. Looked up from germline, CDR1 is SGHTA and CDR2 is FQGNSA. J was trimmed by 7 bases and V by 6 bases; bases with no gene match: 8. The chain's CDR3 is CASSYRDRGRGELFF. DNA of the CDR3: TGTGCCAGCAGTTACCGGGACAGGGGTCGCGGGGAGCTGTTTTTT. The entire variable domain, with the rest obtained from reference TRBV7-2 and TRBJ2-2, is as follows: GAGVSQSPSNKVTEKGKDVELRCDPISGHTALYWYRQSLGQGLEFLIYFQGNSAPDKSGLPSDRFSAERTGGSVSTLTIQRTQQEDSAVYLCASSYRDRGRGELFFGEGSRLTVL.

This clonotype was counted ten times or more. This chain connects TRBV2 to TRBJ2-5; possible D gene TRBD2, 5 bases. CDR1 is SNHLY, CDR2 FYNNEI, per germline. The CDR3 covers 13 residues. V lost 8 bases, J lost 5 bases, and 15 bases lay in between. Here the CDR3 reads CASGPSNDETQYF. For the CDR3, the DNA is TGTGCCAGCGGACCTAGCAACGACGAGACCCAGTACTTC.